These 21 T cell receptor beta chains were all obtained from the same sample, sequenced in a study of T cell responses to AZD1222 COVID-19 vaccine. Using immunoSEQ multiplex PCR, the repertoire was profiled, and TCRdb retains in-frame clones only, with some absent. The table has over 100,000 clones, about 93% seen once. Sequences were derived from peripheral blood, sampled on day 0 of AZD1222 vaccination. These receptors were obtained from an adult in good health.

The chain links TRBV19 to TRBJ2-1, with a tentative D call TRBD2 (6 bases). There are 11 residues in the CDR3. Germline V gene sequence: CDR1 LNHDA, CDR2 SQIVND (reference sequence). V was shortened by 10 bases and J by 5 bases, with 9 bases between the two germline ends. This chain's CDR3 is CATWTNNEQFF. The CDR3 nucleotides are TGTGCCACCTGGACTAACAATGAGCAGTTCTTC.

J is TRBJ2-7 and V is TRBV7-6; 7 nucleotides align to TRBD2. The CDR3 consists of 13 residues. Trimming took 5 bases from V and 5 from J; bases not matched to a gene: 6. Looked up from germline, CDR1 is SGHVS and CDR2 is FNYEAQ. The chain's CDR3 is CASSPLATDEQYF. Here the CDR3 DNA reads TGTGCCAGCAGCCCACTAGCGACAGACGAGCAGTACTTC.

This clone appeared once. The CDR3, as DNA: TGTGCCAGCAGCCAAGAAGGCCAGCGGACTAGCACAGATACGCAGTATTTT. As protein: CASSQEGQRTSTDTQYF. The chain joins TRBV3-1 (or the pseudogene TRBV3-2) to TRBJ2-3; maybe TRBD2 (5 bases). Trimming left V 0 bases short and J 0 bases short, with 13 bases between. Germline V gene lookup returns CDR1 LGHDT and CDR2 YNNKEL (reference sequence). The CDR3 length is 17 residues.

The gene calls are TRBV7-2 and TRBJ2-4; 9 positions match TRBD1. This CDR3 is built from 16 residues. V lost 4 bases to trimming and J lost 1 base; unmatched junction nucleotides: 5. In germline, CDR1 is SGHTA, CDR2 FQGNSA. The CDR3: CASSSRQGGAKNIQYF. CDR3 in DNA: TGTGCCAGCAGCTCCAGACAGGGGGGGGCCAAAAACATTCAGTACTTC. Looking up the rest from reference TRBV7-2 and TRBJ2-4 gives the full variable domain: GAGVSQSPSNKVTEKGKDVELRCDPISGHTALYWYRQSLGQGLEFLIYFQGNSAPDKSGLPSDRFSAERTGGSVSTLTIQRTQQEDSAVYLCASSSRQGGAKNIQYFGAGTRLSVL.

The gene calls are TRBV6-2 or TRBV6-3 and TRBJ2-7; D call uncertain. Trimming took off 10 bases at V and 2 bases at J, with 15 bases between the two ends. Germline V gene lookup returns CDR1 MNHEY and CDR2 SVGEGT. The CDR3 consists of 13 residues. The CDR3 is CATTPGGTYEQYF. In DNA form, the CDR3 reads TGTGCCACCACCCCAGGCGGAACCTACGAGCAGTACTTC.

The chain couples TRBV7-9 to TRBJ1-2, with D maybe TRBD1 (5 bases). Trimming left V 6 bases short and J 0 bases short, with 14 bases between. The CDR3 has 15 amino acids. Germline V gene data show CDR1 as SEHNR and CDR2 as FQNEAQ (reference sequence). The CDR3 nucleotides are TGTGCCAGCAGTCTAAGGGGCGATCCTAACTATGGCTACACCTTC. Encoded protein: CASSLRGDPNYGYTF. The variable domain in full, with the rest retrieved from reference TRBV7-9 and TRBJ1-2, is DTGVSQNPRHKITKRGQNVTFRCDPISEHNRLYWYRQTLGQGPEFLTYFQNEAQLEKSRLLSDRFSAERPKGSFSTLEIQRTEQGDSAMYLCASSLRGDPNYGYTFGSGTRLTVV.

The chain carries TRBV14 and TRBJ1-6, with TRBD1 as a possible D gene (6 bases). The V and J ends lost 0 bases and 3 bases respectively, with 9 bases between them. Germline values: CDR1 SGHDN, CDR2 FVKESK. CDR3 length: 16 amino acids. In DNA form, the CDR3 reads TGTGCCAGCAGCCAAGATTTGGGACACTATAATTCACCCCTCCACTTT. Amino acid sequence: CASSQDLGHYNSPLHF.

CDR3 nucleotide sequence: TGTGCCAGCAGTCTCTGGCAGCTGAGGGCCAAAAACACCATATATTTT. Protein sequence: CASSLWQLRAKNTIYF. The V gene is TRBV28, the J gene TRBJ1-3; D gene uncertain. V lost 5 bases and J 6 bases, leaving 20 bases between the germline ends. Germline CDR1 is MDHEN and CDR2 is SYDVKM. The CDR3 contains 16 residues.

The V and J genes are TRBV28 and TRBJ1-6; weak D call: TRBD1 (6 bases). Per germline, CDR1 MDHEN and CDR2 SYDVKM. There are 15 residues in the CDR3. Trimming cost V 8 bases and J 9 bases, with 20 bases left between them. CDR3 residues: CASQVTGKGISPLHF. DNA for the CDR3: TGTGCCAGCCAAGTAACAGGGAAGGGGATTTCACCCCTCCACTTT.

This chain joins TRBV28 and TRBJ2-7; TRBD1 or TRBD2 may be the D gene (6 bases each). This CDR3 comprises 13 residues. From germline, CDR1 is MDHEN and CDR2 SYDVKM. V was shortened by 11 bases and J by 4 bases, with 18 bases between the two germline ends. CDR3 sequence reads: CACARGDLYEQYF. The CDR3 DNA follows: TGTGCCTGCGCAAGGGGGGATCTATACGAGCAGTACTTC.

The rearrangement joins TRBV2 to TRBJ1-1, with a tentative D call TRBD1 (5 bases). The CDR3 sequence is 13 residues long. V lost 5 bases, J lost 4 bases, and 11 bases lay in between. Germline V gene sequence: CDR1 SNHLY, CDR2 FYNNEI. CDR3 protein: CASSTGGITEAFF. The CDR3 nucleotides read TGTGCCAGCAGTACGGGGGGAATCACTGAAGCTTTCTTT.

The J gene is TRBJ2-7, the V gene TRBV30, with TRBD1 as a possible D gene (7 bases). Germline V lookup: CDR1 GTSNPN, CDR2 SVGIG (reference sequence). The length of the CDR3 is 14 residues. V was shortened by 2 bases and J by 2 bases, with 13 bases between the two germline ends. The CDR3 reads CAWSTQGRPYEQYF. CDR3 nucleotides: TGTGCCTGGAGTACACAGGGGAGGCCCTACGAGCAGTACTTC.

As for this clone: The sample has other DNA sequences that encode this CDR3 too. The V gene is TRBV9, the J gene TRBJ1-1, with D uncertain. The germline V gene has CDR1 SGDLS and CDR2 YYNGEE. V was cut by 0 bases and J by 5 bases, with 5 bases left in between. The CDR3 is 12 residues long. The CDR3 nucleotides read TGTGCCAGCAGCGTAGGTGGAACTGAAGCTTTCTTT. Its translation: CASSVGGTEAFF. Combining the CDR3 with reference TRBV9 and TRBJ1-1 gives the whole variable domain DSGVTQTPKHLITATGQRVTLRCSPRSGDLSVYWYQQSLDQGLQFLIQYYNGEERAKGNILERFSAQQFPDLHSELNLSSLELGDSALYFCASSVGGTEAFFGQGTRLTVV.

This clone was found a few times. J is TRBJ1-2 and V is TRBV28; 7 nucleotides match TRBD1. The CDR3 sequence is 14 residues long. Germline CDR1 MDHEN, CDR2 SYDVKM. Trimming at V came to 3 bases and at J to 4 bases, leaving 5 bases not matched to a gene. DNA for the CDR3: TGTGCCAGCAGTTTCAACAGGGGCGGCTATGGCTACACCTTC. Protein: CASSFNRGGYGYTF.

The chain carries TRBV30 and TRBJ1-1; D is possibly TRBD1 (5 bases). V was shortened by 0 bases and J by 6 bases, with 11 bases between the two germline ends. CDR3 size: 13 residues. CDR1 is GTSNPN and CDR2 is SVGIG in the germline V gene (reference sequence). The CDR3 region has the DNA TGTGCCTGGAGTGTTAGCCGGGGGGCTGAAGCTTTCTTT. Its protein is CAWSVSRGAEAFF.

The rearrangement uses TRBV13 and TRBJ2-1; 8 bases align to TRBD1. Germline CDR1 and CDR2: PRHDT and FYEKMQ (reference sequence). The trim removed 5 bases at V and 1 base at J, leaving 7 bases unmatched. This CDR3 is built from 16 residues. The CDR3 nucleotides are TGTGCCAGCAGCAGCCGGACAGGGATGTCCTACAATGAGCAGTTCTTC. This translates into CASSSRTGMSYNEQFF.

The genes are TRBV2 and TRBJ2-7; a weak D match, TRBD1 (6 bases). V was shortened by 0 bases and J by 0 bases, with 9 bases between the two germline ends. CDR3 size: 15 residues. Looked up from germline, CDR1 is SNHLY and CDR2 is FYNNEI. As DNA, the CDR3 is TGTGCCAGCAGTGAAGCACTACAGGGCTCCTACGAGCAGTACTTC. It translates to CASSEALQGSYEQYF.

J is TRBJ1-2 and V is TRBV7-9, with D maybe TRBD1 (5 bases). The CDR3 has 15 residues. V shed 4 bases and J shed 4 bases, with 16 bases lying between them. The germline CDR1 and CDR2 sequences are SEHNR and FQNEAQ (reference sequence). The CDR3 loop is CASSSTTGTVYGYTF. Here the CDR3 DNA reads TGTGCCAGCAGCTCAACTACTGGGACGGTCTATGGCTACACCTTC.

J is TRBJ2-3 and V is TRBV24-1; 7 bases line up with TRBD1. Germline CDR1 and CDR2: KGHDR and SFDVKD. Unmatched junction bases numbered 7, after V lost 2 bases and J lost 6 bases. This CDR3 spans 15 amino acids. The CDR3 nucleotides are TGTGCCACCAGTGATTCAGGGGGTGTAGTGGATACGCAGTATTTT. This sequence encodes CATSDSGGVVDTQYF.

The chain links TRBV6-6 to TRBJ2-5, with D perhaps given as TRBD1 or TRBD2 (5 bases each). CDR3 size: 15 residues. V dropped 2 bases and J dropped 3 bases, with 13 bases sitting between them. Germline CDR1 MNHNY, CDR2 SVGAGI (reference sequence). The CDR3 loop reads CASSYVWQGEETQYF. In nucleotides, the CDR3 is TGTGCCAGCAGTTACGTGTGGCAGGGAGAAGAGACCCAGTACTTC.

This chain uses TRBV6-5 with TRBJ2-7; no reliable D call. The CDR3 covers 14 residues. Germline-derived CDR1 and CDR2 are MNHEY and SVGAGI. V lost 6 bases and J 0 bases, leaving 12 bases between the germline ends. CDR3 loop: CASRAPDPSYEQYF. CDR3 nucleotides: TGTGCCAGCAGGGCTCCGGATCCCTCCTACGAGCAGTACTTC.